Listed below are T cell receptor beta chains from one sample, sequenced in a study of cytomegalovirus exposure and HLA in healthy donors. Some clones are missing from TCRdb's copy, which holds only in-frame ones; the method was immunoSEQ multiplex PCR. The table counts 60,000 or so clones; approximately 8.9% lies in the top ten. The specimen was PBMCs. These receptors were obtained from a man aged 50-59 years in good health and CMV-seropositive. CDR3s include the opening cysteine and the closing phenylalanine or tryptophan. The order of the fields is clone size, J gene, V gene, D gene, CDR3 DNA, CDR3 protein. The D gene is left open where the match is weak. Clone size, where shown, is once, few, many, or a class for clones that have expanded.

>-|TRBJ1-2|TRBV14|-
TGTGCCAGCAGCCAAGCCGACATGGGTGTCATCTATGGCTACACCTTC
CASSQADMGVIYGYTF
>-|TRBJ2-2|TRBV7-9|-
TGTGCCAGCAGCTTAGCGGGCGGGCTCACCGGGGAGCTGTTTTTT
CASSLAGGLTGELFF
>-|TRBJ2-1|TRBV5-1|TRBD2
TGCGCCAGCAGCTTGGAGACTAGCGGGGGGGATGAGCAGTTCTTC
CASSLETSGGDEQFF
>-|TRBJ1-1|TRBV5-6|-
TGTGCCAGCAGCTTGTACAGGATAGGGACTGAAGCTTTCTTT
CASSLYRIGTEAFF
>-|TRBJ2-7|TRBV10-3|TRBD2
TGTGCCATCAGCCTTGGACTAGCTGGCAACGAGCAGTACTTC
CAISLGLAGNEQYF
>-|TRBJ1-2|TRBV14|TRBD1
TGTGCCAGCAGCCAATGGTCAGGGGGAGGATATGGCTACACCTTC
CASSQWSGGGYGYTF
>-|TRBJ1-2|TRBV6-5|-
TGTGCCAGCAGTTACGGCCCTTACGGCTACACCTTC
CASSYGPYGYTF
>-|TRBJ2-1|TRBV30|-
TGTGCCTGGAGTCAGAACAATGAGCAGTTCTTC
CAWSQNNEQFF
>-|TRBJ1-2|TRBV6-5|-
TGTGCCAGCAGGCCCTCACAGGTCTATGGCTACACCTTC
CASRPSQVYGYTF
>-|TRBJ1-1|TRBV28|-
TGTGCCAGCAGTTTTTTTGGAGGGAAGTCTTTCTTT
CASSFFGGKSFF
>-|TRBJ1-5|TRBV15|-
TGTGCCACCAGCAGAGAGGGGGGAGGTCAGCCCCAGCATTTT
CATSREGGGQPQHF
>-|TRBJ2-5|TRBV25-1|TRBD2
TGTGCCAGCAGTGAATGGCGGGGGGCGGGAGAGACCCAGTACTTC
CASSEWRGAGETQYF
>-|TRBJ1-2|TRBV29-1|-
TGCAGCGTTGGAGGCGGGGTTAGCTACACCTTC
CSVGGGVSYTF
>-|TRBJ2-3|TRBV4-2|-
TGTGCCAGCAGCCAGTCGAGGAGGGGGGGTACGCAGTATTTT
CASSQSRRGGTQYF
>-|TRBJ2-5|TRBV4-1|TRBD2
TGCGCCAGCAGCCACCCGGGACTAGCGGGAGGGCCGAACCAAGAGACCCAGTACTTC
CASSHPGLAGGPNQETQYF
>-|TRBJ1-1|TRBV5-1|TRBD1
TGCGCCAGCAGCTTGGTGACAGGGGGCGCGGGTGAAGCTTTCTTT
CASSLVTGGAGEAFF
>-|TRBJ2-7|TRBV30|-
TGTGCCTCACATAACGGGGGATCAGCCTACGAGCAGTACTTC
CASHNGGSAYEQYF
>-|TRBJ2-3|TRBV9|-
TGTGCCAGCAGCGCCTACAGCTTTAGCACAGATACGCAGTATTTT
CASSAYSFSTDTQYF
>-|TRBJ1-1|TRBV5-4|-
TGTGCCAGCAGCCCCAAAGACAGGTCGGGCACTGAAGCTTTCTTT
CASSPKDRSGTEAFF
>-|TRBJ1-5|TRBV27|TRBD1
TGTGCCAGCAGGCCGAGGACAGGGATTAGCAATCAGCCCCAGCATTTT
CASRPRTGISNQPQHF
>-|TRBJ2-1|TRBV5-1|-
TGCGCCAGCAGCTTGGTCCCCGGGAGTTACAATGAGCAGTTCTTC
CASSLVPGSYNEQFF
>-|TRBJ1-1|TRBV5-6|-
TGTGCCAGCACCCCGGGGAGGGAGAGGACCACTGAAGCTTTCTTT
CASTPGRERTTEAFF
>-|TRBJ1-1|TRBV7-3|-
TGTGCCAGCAGCTCGGGACACAGCATGAACACTGAAGCTTTCTTT
CASSSGHSMNTEAFF
>-|TRBJ2-7|TRBV30|-
TGTGCCTGGAGTGTACGTCGGGGGAACGAGCAGTACTTC
CAWSVRRGNEQYF
>medium-sized|TRBJ1-1|TRBV29-1|-
TGCAGCGTCCTGACAGCGAACACTGAAGCTTTCTTT
CSVLTANTEAFF
>-|TRBJ2-3|TRBV18|-
TGTGCCAGCTCAAGGACAGCGAGCACAGATACGCAGTATTTT
CASSRTASTDTQYF
>-|TRBJ1-2|TRBV9|-
TGTGCCAGCAGCGTAGCCCAGGAATTCCTTGGGGGCTACACCTTC
CASSVAQEFLGGYTF
>-|TRBJ1-2|TRBV5-6|-
TGTGCCAGCAGCTTGAGGGGTATTTCTAACTATGGCTACACCTTC
CASSLRGISNYGYTF
>-|TRBJ2-1|TRBV18|-
TGTGCCAGCTTCCGGGACATCAGCTCTGACAATGAGCAGTTCTTC
CASFRDISSDNEQFF
>-|TRBJ2-1|TRBV2|TRBD2
TGTGCCAGCAGTGAAGTAGGCGGGGGGGCTAATGAGCAGTTCTTC
CASSEVGGGANEQFF
>-|TRBJ1-1|TRBV2|TRBD1
TGTGCCAGCACCCAGGGGGAGGACACTGAAGCTTTCTTT
CASTQGEDTEAFF
>-|TRBJ1-1|TRBV11-3|-
TGTGCCAGCAGCTTAGCCGGGACTAACACTGAAGCTTTCTTT
CASSLAGTNTEAFF
>-|TRBJ1-2|TRBV4-3|TRBD1
TGCGCCAGCAGCCAAGATGGGGGACAGGACGCTAACTATGGCTACACCTTC
CASSQDGGQDANYGYTF
>-|TRBJ2-1|TRBV18|TRBD2
TGTGCCAGCTCACCACTTGCGGGAGACGACAATGAGCAGTTCTTC
CASSPLAGDDNEQFF
>-|TRBJ1-5|TRBV7-8|TRBD1
TGTGCCAGCAGCTATCGGGACAGGGACAATCAGCCCCAGCATTTT
CASSYRDRDNQPQHF
>-|TRBJ2-5|TRBV5-1|TRBD2
TGCGCCAGCACGGCGGGGGGGCAACAAGAGACCCAGTACTTC
CASTAGGQQETQYF
>-|TRBJ2-4|TRBV5-6|-
TGTGCCAGCAGCTTCAGGGGCGAAAACATTCAGTACTTC
CASSFRGENIQYF
>-|TRBJ1-4|TRBV7-2|TRBD1
TGTGCCAGCAGCTTAGGCGAGGACAGGGGCGGAAAACTGTTTTTT
CASSLGEDRGGKLFF
>-|TRBJ2-1|TRBV19|-
TGTGCCAGTAGTATGGAGACAGGCGACAATGAGCAGTTCTTC
CASSMETGDNEQFF
>-|TRBJ2-7|TRBV9|-
TGTGCCAGCAGCCCGCACCGAAAGACAGGTTACGAGCAGTACTTC
CASSPHRKTGYEQYF
>-|TRBJ2-7|TRBV6-5|-
TGTGCCAGCAGTTACTCGACTGAGACAGCTACCTACGAGCAGTACTTC
CASSYSTETATYEQYF
>-|TRBJ2-1|TRBV6-5|TRBD2
TGTGCCAGCAGGGAGACTAGCGGTGTCGTCAATGAGCAGTTCTTC
CASRETSGVVNEQFF
>-|TRBJ1-2|TRBV6-5|TRBD1
TGTGCCAGCAGCAACAGGGGCCGAGGTGGCTACACCTTC
CASSNRGRGGYTF
>-|TRBJ2-7|TRBV7-2|TRBD1
TGTGCCAGCAGCTCCGGGACAGCCTCCTACGAGCAGTACTTC
CASSSGTASYEQYF
>-|TRBJ1-1|TRBV6-5|-
TGTGCCAGCAGTCTTGGGACGGAGGGGACTGAAGCTTTCTTT
CASSLGTEGTEAFF
>-|TRBJ2-2|TRBV4-3|TRBD2
TGCGCCAGCAGCCGGGTGGGACTAGCAAGTGGCGGGGAGCTGTTTTTT
CASSRVGLASGGELFF
>-|TRBJ2-1|TRBV5-4|TRBD2
TGTGCCAGCAGCCCACGATGGACTAGCGGAGCCTACAATGAGCAGTTCTTC
CASSPRWTSGAYNEQFF
>-|TRBJ1-6|TRBV5-6|-
TGTGCCAGCAGCTTGGCGACCCTACGAGGGTCCAATTCACCCCTCCACTTT
CASSLATLRGSNSPLHF
>-|TRBJ1-1|TRBV9|-
TGTGCCAGCAGCGTAGTACAGAACACTGAAGCTTTCTTT
CASSVVQNTEAFF
>-|TRBJ1-6|TRBV5-4|-
TGTGCCAGCAGCTTGGACAGGGCTAATTCACCCCTCCACTTT
CASSLDRANSPLHF
>-|TRBJ1-1|TRBV29-1|-
TGCAGCGTTGAGGGTGGCAGGGGATTTGAAGCTTTCTTT
CSVEGGRGFEAFF
>-|TRBJ1-1|TRBV19|-
TGTGCCAGTAGTCGCATGACGGCAGGGCACACTGAAGCTTTCTTT
CASSRMTAGHTEAFF
>-|TRBJ2-7|TRBV4-1|TRBD1
TGCGCCAGCAGCCAAGATCCCTACGACAGGGGCTCCTACGAGCAGTACTTC
CASSQDPYDRGSYEQYF
>-|TRBJ1-2|TRBV30|-
TGTGCCTGGAGTGATACAGCTTTAAACTATGGCTACACCTTC
CAWSDTALNYGYTF
>-|TRBJ1-1|TRBV30|-
TGTGCCTGGAGCCCTTACACTGAAGCTTTCTTT
CAWSPYTEAFF
>-|TRBJ1-5|TRBV29-1|-
TGCAGCGTTGGAGGCGCAGCGGGGAATCAGCCCCAGCATTTT
CSVGGAAGNQPQHF